The subject of this entry is one TCR beta chain. Its antigen is still unknown. The data are from a study of early T cells in non-severe SARS-CoV-2 infection. Study-wide results and caveats: CD4 and private specificities were missed by VDJdb matching, which favored anti-spike CD8 responses.

The TCR library protocol attached unique molecular identifiers to the individual cDNA molecules. One entry per CDR3 protein, called by TCRdb with MiXCR from the 5' RACE reads. The sample lists some 42,000 distinct CDR3 sequences, about 6% seen once, with roughly 8.2% in the top ten. The length of the CDR3 is 14 residues. Trimming removed 5 bases from V and 0 bases from J; junction bases left unmatched: 1. CDR1 is SGHTA and CDR2 is FQGNSA in the germline V gene. The TCR was taken from an adult who was a healthcare worker with PCR-confirmed SARS-CoV-2 infection or an uninfected control (not recorded which). The J gene is TRBJ1-5, the V gene TRBV7-2; 7 nucleotides align to TRBD1. Material: whole blood, obtained at baseline. The CDR3 bases are TGTGCCAGCAGCCGGGACAGTAGCAATCAGCCCCAGCATTTT. Residues: CASSRDSSNQPQHF. Drawing the rest from reference TRBV7-2 and TRBJ1-5, the complete variable domain is GAGVSQSPSNKVTEKGKDVELRCDPISGHTALYWYRQSLGQGLEFLIYFQGNSAPDKSGLPSDRFSAERTGGSVSTLTIQRTQQEDSAVYLCASSRDSSNQPQHFGDGTRLSIL.